The next 20 T cell receptor beta chains were all read from a single sample in a study of cytomegalovirus exposure and HLA in healthy donors. PCR was performed using 60 Vbeta and 13 Jbeta primers. This table comes from immunoSEQ multiplex PCR, and its TCRdb copy is limited to in-frame clones, with some not included. The sample has about 92,000 clones, 77% seen once. The sequencing sample was made of PBMCs. These receptors were taken from a man between 50 and 59 years old in good health and CMV-seropositive.

V is TRBV19 and J is TRBJ1-2; 7 bases fit TRBD1. CDR1 is LNHDA, CDR2 SQIVND, per germline (reference sequence). V trimming: 9 bases; J trimming: 2 bases; junction bases outside the gene matches: 12. The CDR3 has 15 amino acids. CDR3 in amino acids: CASRHFTGVNYGYTF. As DNA, the CDR3 is TGTGCCAGCCGCCACTTTACAGGGGTCAACTATGGCTACACCTTC.

The chain recombines TRBV10-1 with TRBJ1-5; D is perhaps TRBD1 (6 bases). V was trimmed by 6 bases and J by 0 bases, leaving 12 bases between them. Germline CDR1 is WNHNN and CDR2 is SYGVQD (reference sequence). CDR3 length: 15 residues. The CDR3 bases are TGCGCCAGCAGCCGGACAGCTTATAGCAATCAGCCCCAGCATTTT. The encoded protein is CASSRTAYSNQPQHF.

In this sample, this clone turned up a few times. The chain couples TRBV11-2 to TRBJ2-7, with D tentatively TRBD1 (6 bases). CDR1 SGHAT and CDR2 FQNNGV come from the germline V gene. Trimming took 5 bases from V and 2 from J, leaving 16 bases between them. This CDR3 spans 15 amino acids. Written as DNA, the CDR3 is TGTGCCAGCAGCCCCGTGACAGGCGACCCCTACGAGCAGTACTTC. Protein sequence: CASSPVTGDPYEQYF.

This clone was counted only a few times. CDR3 region: CASSQGAGTGAHEQYF. In DNA, the CDR3 is TGCGCCAGCAGCCAAGGTGCCGGGACAGGGGCCCACGAGCAGTACTTC. V usage is TRBV4-3 and J usage is TRBJ2-7; TRBD1 aligns across 10 bases. The CDR3 is 16 amino acids. Trimming cost V 1 base and J 5 bases; bases outside gene matches: 8. Per the germline V gene, CDR1 is LGHNA and CDR2 is YSLEER.

The gene calls are TRBV7-2 and TRBJ1-4; no reliable D call. Trimming shortened V by 0 bases and J by 5 bases, and 10 bases separated the two germline ends. Germline CDR1 is SGHTA and CDR2 is FQGNSA. CDR3 length: 15 amino acids. The CDR3 sequence is CASSLALSGNEKLFF. The CDR3 bases are TGTGCCAGCAGCTTAGCGTTGTCAGGAAATGAAAAACTGTTTTTT. Based on the CDR3 plus reference TRBV7-2 and TRBJ1-4, the full variable domain is GAGVSQSPSNKVTEKGKDVELRCDPISGHTALYWYRQSLGQGLEFLIYFQGNSAPDKSGLPSDRFSAERTGGSVSTLTIQRTQQEDSAVYLCASSLALSGNEKLFFGSGTQLSVL.

This clone was counted a few times. This chain joins TRBV12-2 and TRBJ1-1; TRBD1 was called by the table and not checked on the DNA. TRBV12-2 is marked as a pseudogene. The CDR3 is 15 amino acids. The CDR3 DNA sequence: TGTGCAAGTCGCTTGAGGGGGACGGGGAACACTGAAGCTTTCTTT. The encoded protein is CASRLRGTGNTEAFF.

The chain uses TRBV30 and TRBJ2-3; 11 bases are a match to TRBD2. The CDR3 covers 16 residues. Germline V lookup: CDR1 GTSNPN, CDR2 SVGIG (reference sequence). The ends lost 4 bases at V and 6 bases at J; junction bases unmatched: 12. The CDR3 reads CAWTRGTSGRGDTQYF. In DNA form, the CDR3 reads TGTGCCTGGACCCGAGGGACTAGCGGCCGTGGGGATACGCAGTATTTT. The whole variable domain, remainder taken from reference TRBV30 and TRBJ2-3, is SQTIHQWPATLVQPVGSPLSLECTVEGTSNPNLYWYRQAAGRGLQLLFYSVGIGQISSEVPQNLSASRPQDRQFILSSKKLLLSDSGFYLCAWTRGTSGRGDTQYFGPGTRLTVL.

V is TRBV4-3 and J is TRBJ2-3; 9 bases fit TRBD1. Germline-derived CDR1 and CDR2 are LGHNA and YSLEER. Germline trimming cut 7 bases from V and 2 bases from J; bases unmatched to any gene: 10. The CDR3 is 16 residues long. The CDR3 spells CASNPVDRGFTDTQYF. The DNA for the CDR3 is TGCGCCAGCAATCCAGTGGACAGGGGCTTCACAGATACGCAGTATTTT.

The rearrangement joins TRBV15 to TRBJ1-5, with D perhaps matching TRBD1 (5 bases). CDR3 length equals 16 residues. From germline, CDR1 is LNHNV and CDR2 YYDKDF (reference sequence). V dropped 0 bases and J dropped 4 bases, with 13 bases sitting between them. The CDR3 is CATSRDAGANNQPQHF. The CDR3 DNA reads TGTGCCACCAGCAGAGATGCTGGGGCTAATAATCAGCCCCAGCATTTT.

The chain couples TRBV5-4 to TRBJ2-5, with D possibly being TRBD1 (6 bases). CDR1 and CDR2 from the germline V gene are SGHNT and YYREEE (reference sequence). The V end was cut by 4 bases, the J end by 1 base, with 11 bases between. This CDR3 region has 14 residues. The CDR3 sequence: CASSPNRAQETQYF. CDR3 DNA sequence: TGTGCCAGCAGCCCGAACAGGGCCCAAGAGACCCAGTACTTC.

V gene TRBV27 combines with J gene TRBJ1-5, with D possibly TRBD1 on 6 matching bases. The CDR3 contains 15 residues. The ends were cut back, 0 bases at V and 5 bases at J, with 11 bases in the middle. Germline lookup yields CDR1 MNHEY and CDR2 SMNVEV (reference sequence). Here the CDR3 reads CASSLSQGLHQPQHF. CDR3 coding DNA: TGTGCCAGCAGTTTATCACAGGGTCTCCATCAGCCCCAGCATTTT.

The genes are TRBV5-1 and TRBJ1-3, with D perhaps matching TRBD1 (6 bases). Germline V CDR1 and CDR2: SGHRS, YFSETQ. The V gene lost 9 bases and the J gene lost 0 bases, with 13 bases spanning the gap. This CDR3 has 14 amino acids. In nucleotides, the CDR3 is TGCGCCACCCGGGACACCACCTCTGGAAACACCATATATTTT. This gives the protein CATRDTTSGNTIYF.

CDR3 DNA sequence: TGTGCCAGCAGCTTAGTTACAGGGGCGACGTACGAGCAGTACTTC. As protein: CASSLVTGATYEQYF. The chain combines TRBV7-8 with TRBJ2-7; TRBD1 matches at 7 bases. CDR3 length: 15 amino acids. Trimming removed 1 base from V and 4 bases from J; junction bases left unmatched: 7. Germline-derived CDR1 and CDR2 are SGHVS and FQNEAQ.

This sequence joins TRBV19 and TRBJ2-3; TRBD2 matches at 10 bases. The V gene end was trimmed by 7 bases and the J gene end by 1 base; junction bases not matched to a gene: 5. Germline CDR1 LNHDA, CDR2 SQIVND (reference sequence). The CDR3 has 15 amino acids. The CDR3 nucleotides read TGTGCCAGTACCCGGACTAGCGGAGGCACAGATACGCAGTATTTT. Amino acid sequence: CASTRTSGGTDTQYF.

The CDR3 protein is CASSLAGGQGSFIGQYF. The CDR3 DNA reads TGTGCCAGCAGCTTGGCCGGTGGGCAGGGGAGCTTTATCGGGCAGTACTTC. This chain connects TRBV5-6 to TRBJ2-7; D is perhaps TRBD1 (6 bases). CDR1 and CDR2 from the germline V gene are SGHDT and YYEEEE. This CDR3 contains 17 residues. With 0 bases removed from V and 9 bases from J, the gap between germline ends came to 25 bases.

The chain couples TRBV5-6 to TRBJ2-3; D is uncertain. Germline V gene lookup returns CDR1 SGHDT and CDR2 YYEEEE. With 4 bases removed from V and 2 bases from J, the gap between germline ends came to 11 bases. This CDR3 has 14 residues. CDR3 DNA sequence: TGTGCCAGCAGCCTGGGGTCTACCACAGATACGCAGTATTTT. Its protein product is CASSLGSTTDTQYF.

In this sample, this clone turned up a few times. The rearrangement uses TRBV28 and TRBJ1-2; 8 bases align to TRBD1. The CDR3 loop spans 13 amino acids. The germline V gene encodes CDR1 MDHEN and CDR2 SYDVKM. V was clipped by 6 bases and J by 4 bases; unmatched bases: 4. The CDR3 sequence is CASRRQGRYGYTF. The CDR3 bases are TGTGCCAGCAGAAGACAGGGGCGCTATGGCTACACCTTC.

The J gene is TRBJ2-1, the V gene TRBV9; 7 bases match TRBD1. The CDR3 extends over 15 amino acids. V trimming: 4 bases; J trimming: 8 bases; junction bases outside the gene matches: 12. CDR1 and CDR2 from the germline V gene are SGDLS and YYNGEE. CDR3 loop: CASSSRDSITDEQFF. CDR3 coding DNA: TGTGCCAGCAGCTCACGGGACAGCATAACCGATGAGCAGTTCTTC.

In its sample, this clone was seen once. The V and J genes are TRBV7-9 and TRBJ2-7; 10 bases map to TRBD2. J lost 4 bases, V lost 4 bases, and 4 bases had no gene match. There are 14 residues in the CDR3. Germline V gene data show CDR1 as SEHNR and CDR2 as FQNEAQ (reference sequence). The CDR3 DNA sequence: TGTGCCAGCAGCTCCGGACTAGCGGAATACGAGCAGTACTTC. Translated: CASSSGLAEYEQYF.

The chain carries TRBV9 and TRBJ2-2; 7 positions match TRBD2. The CDR3 totals 16 residues. Germline CDR1 is SGDLS and CDR2 is YYNGEE. V shed 1 base, J shed 5 bases, and the junction held 8 bases outside the gene matches. This chain's CDR3 is CASSVMVGRGTGELFF. CDR3 bases: TGTGCCAGCAGCGTAATGGTAGGGCGGGGGACCGGGGAGCTGTTTTTT.